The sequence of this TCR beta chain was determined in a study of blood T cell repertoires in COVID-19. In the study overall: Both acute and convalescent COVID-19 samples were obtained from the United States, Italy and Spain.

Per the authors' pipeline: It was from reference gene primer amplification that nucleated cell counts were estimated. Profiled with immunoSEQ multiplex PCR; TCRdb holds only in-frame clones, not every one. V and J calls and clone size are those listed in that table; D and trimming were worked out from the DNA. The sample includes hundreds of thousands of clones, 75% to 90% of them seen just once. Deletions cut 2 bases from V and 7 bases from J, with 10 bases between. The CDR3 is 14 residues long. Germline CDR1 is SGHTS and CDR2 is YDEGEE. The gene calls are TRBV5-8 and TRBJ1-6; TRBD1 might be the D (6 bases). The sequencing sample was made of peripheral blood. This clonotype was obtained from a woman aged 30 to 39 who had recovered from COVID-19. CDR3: CASSFQGRNSPLHF. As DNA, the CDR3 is TGTGCCAGCAGCTTCCAGGGGCGAAATTCACCCCTCCACTTT.